Included here is one TCR beta chain sequence, with context. Genomic DNA templated the TCR beta VDJ and CDR3 profiling. TCRdb re-derived calls from the reads in MiXCR, one entry per CDR3 protein. The repertoire holds a few hundred thousand distinct CDR3 sequences, with roughly 68% as singletons. Trimming removed 3 bases from V and 15 bases from J, with 17 bases in between. CDR3 length equals 12 residues. CDR1 and CDR2 from the germline V gene are DFQATT and SNEGSKA (reference sequence). The data originate from a study of CD8+CD57+ T cells in acquired aplastic anemia. Looking at the study overall: Yields of DNA that came from sorted CD4+ and CD8+ cells averaged roughly 3.3 ug. Healthy donors yielded around 10 million CD4+ cell reads on average.

Sequenced: sorted CD4+, CD8+, or CD8+CD57+ T cells (not recorded which) from PBMCs. The V and J genes are TRBV20-1 and TRBJ1-4; D remains unclear. The source is a human donor in good health, serving as a control. The CDR3 DNA is TGCAGTGCTAGTGAGGCTGAGCAGTTCTTGTTTTTT. Translation: CSASEAEQFLFF.